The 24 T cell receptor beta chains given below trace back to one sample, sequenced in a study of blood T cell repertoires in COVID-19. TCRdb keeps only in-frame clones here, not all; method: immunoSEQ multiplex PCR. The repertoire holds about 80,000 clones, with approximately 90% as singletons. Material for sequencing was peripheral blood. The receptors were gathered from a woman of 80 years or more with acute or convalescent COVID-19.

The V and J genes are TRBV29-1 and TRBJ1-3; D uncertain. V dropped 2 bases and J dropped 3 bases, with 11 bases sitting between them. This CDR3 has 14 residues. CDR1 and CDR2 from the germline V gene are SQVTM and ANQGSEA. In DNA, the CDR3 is TGCAGCGTTGAACTGGGAGGTGATGGAAACACCATATATTTT. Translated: CSVELGGDGNTIYF.

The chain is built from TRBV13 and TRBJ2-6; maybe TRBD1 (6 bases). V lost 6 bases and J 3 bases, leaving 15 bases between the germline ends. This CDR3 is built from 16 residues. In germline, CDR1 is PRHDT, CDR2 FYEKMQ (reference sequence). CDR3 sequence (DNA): TGTGCCAGCAGAGAAGTGGGGGCAAGTGGGGCCAACGTCCTGACTTTC. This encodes CASREVGASGANVLTF. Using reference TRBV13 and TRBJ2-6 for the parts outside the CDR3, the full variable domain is AAGVIQSPRHLIKEKRETATLKCYPIPRHDTVYWYQQGPGQDPQFLISFYEKMQSDKGSIPDRFSAQQFSDYHSELNMSSLELGDSALYFCASREVGASGANVLTFGAGSRLTVL.

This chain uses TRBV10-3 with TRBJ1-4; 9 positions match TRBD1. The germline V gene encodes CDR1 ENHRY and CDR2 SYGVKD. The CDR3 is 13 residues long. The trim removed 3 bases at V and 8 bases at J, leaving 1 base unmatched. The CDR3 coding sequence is TGTGCCATCAGTGAAGGGACAGGGGAAAAACTGTTTTTT. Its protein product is CAISEGTGEKLFF.

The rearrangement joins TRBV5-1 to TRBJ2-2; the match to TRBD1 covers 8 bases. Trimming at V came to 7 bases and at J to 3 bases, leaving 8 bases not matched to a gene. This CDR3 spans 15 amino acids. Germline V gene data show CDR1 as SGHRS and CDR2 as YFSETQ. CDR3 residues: CASHIQTGDTGELFF. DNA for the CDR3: TGCGCCAGCCACATACAGACAGGGGACACCGGGGAGCTGTTTTTT.

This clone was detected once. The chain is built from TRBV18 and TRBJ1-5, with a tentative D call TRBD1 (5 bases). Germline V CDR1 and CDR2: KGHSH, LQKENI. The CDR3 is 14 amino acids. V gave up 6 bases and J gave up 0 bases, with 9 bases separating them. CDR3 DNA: TGTGCCAGCTCGCGACAGAATAGCAATCAGCCCCAGCATTTT. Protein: CASSRQNSNQPQHF.

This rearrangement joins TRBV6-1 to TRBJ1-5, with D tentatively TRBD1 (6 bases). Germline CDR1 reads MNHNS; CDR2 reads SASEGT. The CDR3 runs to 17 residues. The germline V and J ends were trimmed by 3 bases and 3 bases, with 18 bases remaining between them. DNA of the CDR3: TGTGCCAGCAGTGACCTAGGGAGGGGGGATAACAATCAGCCCCAGCATTTT. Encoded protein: CASSDLGRGDNNQPQHF.

The CDR3 loop reads CASSSYSRGSADTQYF. CDR3 sequence (DNA): TGTGCCAGTAGTAGCTACAGTCGTGGGTCGGCAGATACGCAGTATTTT. This rearrangement joins TRBV19 to TRBJ2-3; D is undetermined. The germline gives CDR1 LNHDA, CDR2 SQIVND (reference sequence). The CDR3 contains 16 residues. V lost 4 bases and J 4 bases, leaving 18 bases between the germline ends. The full variable domain, with the rest looked up from reference TRBV19 and TRBJ2-3, is DGGITQSPKYLFRKEGQNVTLSCEQNLNHDAMYWYRQDPGQGLRLIYYSQIVNDFQKGDIAEGYSVSREKKESFPLTVTSAQKNPTAFYLCASSSYSRGSADTQYFGPGTRLTVL.

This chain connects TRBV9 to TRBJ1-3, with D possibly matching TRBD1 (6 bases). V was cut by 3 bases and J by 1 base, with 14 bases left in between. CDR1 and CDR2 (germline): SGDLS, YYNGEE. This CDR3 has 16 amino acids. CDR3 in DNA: TGTGCCAGCAGCGGGGGAGCCAGGGGATCTGGAAACACCATATATTTT. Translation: CASSGGARGSGNTIYF.

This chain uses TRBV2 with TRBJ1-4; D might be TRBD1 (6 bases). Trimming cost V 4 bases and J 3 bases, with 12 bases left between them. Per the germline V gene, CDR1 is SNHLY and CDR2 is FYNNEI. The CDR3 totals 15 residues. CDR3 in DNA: TGTGCCAGCAGTGGTTTTGGACAGTCTAATGAAAAACTGTTTTTT. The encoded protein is CASSGFGQSNEKLFF.

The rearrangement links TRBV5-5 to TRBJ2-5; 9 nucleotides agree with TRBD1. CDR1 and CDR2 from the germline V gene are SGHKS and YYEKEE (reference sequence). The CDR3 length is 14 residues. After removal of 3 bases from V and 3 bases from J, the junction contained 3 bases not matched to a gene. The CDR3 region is CASSSWDREETQYF. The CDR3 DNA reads TGTGCCAGCAGCTCGTGGGACAGGGAAGAGACCCAGTACTTC. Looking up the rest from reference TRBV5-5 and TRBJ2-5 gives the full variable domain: DAGVTQSPTHLIKTRGQQVTLRCSPISGHKSVSWYQQVLGQGPQFIFQYYEKEERGRGNFPDRFSARQFPNYSSELNVNALLLGDSALYLCASSSWDREETQYFGPGTRLLVL.

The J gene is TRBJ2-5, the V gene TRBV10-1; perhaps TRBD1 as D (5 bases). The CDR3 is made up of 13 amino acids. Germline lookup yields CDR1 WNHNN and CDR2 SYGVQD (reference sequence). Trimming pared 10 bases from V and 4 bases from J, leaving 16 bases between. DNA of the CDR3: TGCGCCACACAGGACATAGTGGGAGAGACCCAGTACTTC. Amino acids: CATQDIVGETQYF.

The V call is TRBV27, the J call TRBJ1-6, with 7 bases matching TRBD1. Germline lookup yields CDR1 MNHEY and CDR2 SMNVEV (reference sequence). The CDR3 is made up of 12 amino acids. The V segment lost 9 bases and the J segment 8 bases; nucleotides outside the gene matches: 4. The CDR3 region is CASNRGDSPLHF. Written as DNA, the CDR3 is TGTGCCAGTAACAGGGGTGATTCACCCCTCCACTTT.

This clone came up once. The CDR3 DNA is TGTGCCAGCTCACCGGGACAGCACAAAACCTACGAGCAGTACTTC. The encoded protein is CASSPGQHKTYEQYF. The chain joins TRBV18 to TRBJ2-7; 7 bases map to TRBD1. The CDR3 extends over 15 amino acids. Per germline, CDR1 KGHSH and CDR2 LQKENI. With 3 bases clipped from V and 2 bases from J, the junction kept 7 bases outside the gene matches.

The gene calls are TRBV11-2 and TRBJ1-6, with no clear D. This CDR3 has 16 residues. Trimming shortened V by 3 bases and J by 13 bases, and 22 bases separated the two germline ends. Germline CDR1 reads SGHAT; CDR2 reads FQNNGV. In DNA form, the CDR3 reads TGTGCCAGCAGCTTCGGGGTAGGGAAGACCAAGACCCCCCTCCACTTT. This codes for CASSFGVGKTKTPLHF.

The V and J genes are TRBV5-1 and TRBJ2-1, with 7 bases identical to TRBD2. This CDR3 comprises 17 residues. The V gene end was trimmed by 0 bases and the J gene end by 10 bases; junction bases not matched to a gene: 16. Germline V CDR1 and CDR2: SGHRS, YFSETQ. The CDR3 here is CASSLAPTSYLGTEQFF. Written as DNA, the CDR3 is TGCGCCAGCAGCTTGGCCCCGACTAGCTACCTGGGTACGGAGCAGTTCTTC.

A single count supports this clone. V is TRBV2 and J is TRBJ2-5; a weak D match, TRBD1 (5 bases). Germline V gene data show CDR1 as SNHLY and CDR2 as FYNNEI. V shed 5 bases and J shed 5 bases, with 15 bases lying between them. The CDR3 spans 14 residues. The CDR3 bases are TGTGCCAGCAGTTACGGGTTAGCAGGGGAGACCCAGTACTTC. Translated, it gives CASSYGLAGETQYF.

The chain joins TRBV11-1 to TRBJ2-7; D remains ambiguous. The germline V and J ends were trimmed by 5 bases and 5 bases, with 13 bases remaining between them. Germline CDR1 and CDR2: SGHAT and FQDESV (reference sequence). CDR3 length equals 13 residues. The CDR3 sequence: CASSLLVKDEQYF. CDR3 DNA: TGTGCCAGCAGCCTCCTAGTGAAGGACGAGCAGTACTTC. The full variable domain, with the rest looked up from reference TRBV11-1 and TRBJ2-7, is EAEVAQSPRYKITEKSQAVAFWCDPISGHATLYWYRQILGQGPELLVQFQDESVVDDSQLPKDRFSAERLKGVDSTLKIQPAELGDSAMYLCASSLLVKDEQYFGPGTRLTVT.

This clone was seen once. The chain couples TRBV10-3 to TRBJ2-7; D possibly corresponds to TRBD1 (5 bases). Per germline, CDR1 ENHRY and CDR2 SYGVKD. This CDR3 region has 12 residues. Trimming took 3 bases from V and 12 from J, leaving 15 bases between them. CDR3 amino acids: CAISEGNSRGYF. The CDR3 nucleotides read TGTGCCATCAGTGAAGGCAACTCAAGGGGGTACTTC.

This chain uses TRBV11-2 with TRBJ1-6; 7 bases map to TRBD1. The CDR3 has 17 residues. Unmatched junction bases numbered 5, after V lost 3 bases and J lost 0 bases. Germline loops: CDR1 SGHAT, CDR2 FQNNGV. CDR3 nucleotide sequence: TGTGCCAGCAGCTTCAGGGGGACCAGCTCCTATAATTCACCCCTCCACTTT. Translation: CASSFRGTSSYNSPLHF.

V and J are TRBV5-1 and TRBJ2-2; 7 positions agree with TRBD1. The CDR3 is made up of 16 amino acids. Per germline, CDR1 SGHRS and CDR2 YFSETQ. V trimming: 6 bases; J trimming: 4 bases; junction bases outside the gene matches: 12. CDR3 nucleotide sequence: TGCGCCAGCAAACCCCGCCAGACAGGGCCCACCGGGGAGCTGTTTTTT. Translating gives CASKPRQTGPTGELFF.

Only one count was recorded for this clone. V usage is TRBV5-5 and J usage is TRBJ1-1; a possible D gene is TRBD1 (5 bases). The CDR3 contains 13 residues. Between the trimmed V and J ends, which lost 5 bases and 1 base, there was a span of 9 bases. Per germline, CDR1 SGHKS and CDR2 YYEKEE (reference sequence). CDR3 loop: CASSRQQNTEAFF. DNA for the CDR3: TGTGCCAGCAGTCGACAGCAGAACACTGAAGCTTTCTTT. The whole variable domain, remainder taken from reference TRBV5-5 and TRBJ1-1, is DAGVTQSPTHLIKTRGQQVTLRCSPISGHKSVSWYQQVLGQGPQFIFQYYEKEERGRGNFPDRFSARQFPNYSSELNVNALLLGDSALYLCASSRQQNTEAFFGQGTRLTVV.

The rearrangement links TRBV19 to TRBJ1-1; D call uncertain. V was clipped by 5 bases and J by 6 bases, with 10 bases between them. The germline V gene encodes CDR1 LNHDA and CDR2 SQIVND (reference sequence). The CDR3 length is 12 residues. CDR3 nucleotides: TGTGCCAGTAGTGCAGGAGGAGCTGAAGCTTTCTTT. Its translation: CASSAGGAEAFF.

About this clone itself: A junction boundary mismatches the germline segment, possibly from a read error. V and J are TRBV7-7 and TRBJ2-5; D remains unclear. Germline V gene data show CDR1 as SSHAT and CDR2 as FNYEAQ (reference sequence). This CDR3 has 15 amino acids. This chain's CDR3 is CASSLEAVFGETQYF. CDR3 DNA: TGTGCTAGCAGCTTAGAGGCGGTTTTCGGGGAGACCCAGTACTTC. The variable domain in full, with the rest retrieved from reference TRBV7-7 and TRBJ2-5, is GAGVSQSPRYKVTKRGQDVTLRCDPISSHATLYWYQQALGQGPEFLTYFNYEAQPDKSGLPSDRFSAERPEGSISTLTIQRTEQRDSAMYRCASSLEAVFGETQYFGPGTRLLVL.

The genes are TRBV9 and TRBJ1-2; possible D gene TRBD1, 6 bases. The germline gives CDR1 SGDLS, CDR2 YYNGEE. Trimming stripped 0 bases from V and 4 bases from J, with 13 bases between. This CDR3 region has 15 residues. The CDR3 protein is CASSVGSAGAYGYTF. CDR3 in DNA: TGTGCCAGCAGCGTAGGATCCGCGGGGGCCTATGGCTACACCTTC.